This T cell receptor (beta chain) was found in a study of blood T cells in healthy people across ages. The authors ran a second PCR of 7 to 11 cycles using a sample-barcoded 5' primer and a J-beta primer mix. TCRdb re-called the 5' RACE reads with MiXCR, one entry per CDR3 protein. The repertoire holds roughly 500,000 distinct CDR3 sequences, with 25% to 30% as singletons. The CDR3 totals 16 residues. Trimming took 4 bases from V and 5 from J; bases not matched to a gene: 12. In germline, CDR1 is SGHRS, CDR2 YFSETQ. Sequenced sample: blood. The chain employs TRBV5-1 and TRBJ2-1, with 7 nucleotides matching TRBD1. This receptor was taken from a woman between 65 and 79 years old in good health. This CDR3 is CASSPPDRAIDNEQFF. DNA for the CDR3: TGCGCCAGCAGCCCGCCAGACAGGGCCATTGACAATGAGCAGTTCTTC.